Listed below are T cell receptor beta chains from one sample, sequenced in a study of T cells after yellow fever vaccination. TCRdb re-called the 5' RACE reads through MiXCR, storing one row per CDR3 protein. The data hold 310,000 or so distinct CDR3 sequences, with around 7.3% observed a single time. The source material was PBMCs, sampled about 41 days after the first yellow fever vaccination. Every receptor here comes from a man aged 18-30 years who received the YFV17D yellow fever vaccine. Each CDR3 is given with its conserved first and last residue. Fields, in order: J gene, V gene, clone size, D gene, CDR3 protein, CDR3 DNA. A D gene is named only where the DNA matches it firmly. Clone sizes are given selectively: once, few, many, or a class where the clone is expanded.

TRBJ1-1,TRBV20-1,NA,NA,CSARAGGTEAFF,TGCAGTGCTAGGGCCGGGGGGACTGAAGCTTTCTTT
TRBJ2-3,TRBV25-1,few,TRBD2,CASSGGRWAGDTQYF,TGTGCCAGCAGTGGCGGGAGGTGGGCTGGAGATACGCAGTATTTT
TRBJ2-1,TRBV5-5,NA,TRBD2,CASSLVSSGGSNEQFF,TGTGCCAGCAGCTTGGTATCTAGCGGGGGGTCGAATGAGCAGTTCTTC
TRBJ2-1,TRBV7-2,few,TRBD1,CASTGQGGDNEQFF,TGTGCCAGCACCGGACAGGGTGGGGACAATGAGCAGTTCTTC
TRBJ2-7,TRBV12-3/TRBV12-4,few,NA,CASTTGSREQYF,TGTGCCAGCACCACCGGGTCTAGGGAGCAGTACTTC
TRBJ2-7,TRBV2,NA,TRBD1,CASSGQGTSEQYF,TGTGCCAGCAGTGGACAGGGGACGTCCGAGCAGTACTTC
TRBJ2-1,TRBV7-2,medium-sized,NA,CASSGRHNEQFF,TGTGCCAGCAGTGGACGGCACAATGAGCAGTTCTTC
TRBJ1-2,TRBV10-1,few,NA,CASSESRGLGFYGYTF,TGCGCCAGCAGTGAGTCGAGAGGGCTGGGATTCTATGGCTACACCTTC
TRBJ1-1,TRBV18,NA,NA,CASSPNSPGMNTEAFF,TGTGCCAGCTCACCAAATAGTCCAGGGATGAACACTGAAGCTTTCTTT
TRBJ2-3,TRBV28,many,TRBD2,CASSLWLAGTDTQYF,TGTGCCAGCAGTTTATGGCTAGCGGGCACAGATACGCAGTATTTT
TRBJ2-7,TRBV30,few,NA,CAWSVQGGYEQYF,TGTGCCTGGAGTGTACAAGGAGGCTACGAGCAGTACTTC
TRBJ2-3,TRBV12-3/TRBV12-4,few,TRBD2,CASSFVGGAVLGNTQYF,TGTGCCAGCAGTTTTGTCGGGGGGGCCGTTCTCGGGAATACGCAGTATTTT
TRBJ1-5,TRBV7-2,many,NA,CASSLTGTNNQPQHF,TGTGCCAGCAGCCTCACCGGGACAAACAATCAGCCCCAGCATTTT
TRBJ2-7,TRBV5-1,few,NA,CASSFDRGEQYF,TGCGCCAGCAGCTTCGATAGGGGAGAGCAGTACTTC
TRBJ2-7,TRBV5-1,many,NA,CASSLGGTFGYEQYF,TGCGCCAGCAGCCTGGGGGGTACTTTCGGATACGAGCAGTACTTC
TRBJ2-2,TRBV7-9,few,NA,CASSPPVQTNTGELFF,TGTGCCAGCAGCCCGCCGGTACAGACGAACACCGGGGAGCTGTTTTTT
TRBJ2-3,TRBV20-1,NA,TRBD2,CSATPLAGATADTQYF,TGCAGTGCTACCCCTTTAGCGGGGGCGACCGCAGATACGCAGTATTTT
TRBJ2-1,TRBV7-2,few,TRBD2,CASSPALGAGASLGSYNEQFF,TGTGCCAGCAGCCCTGCATTAGGAGCGGGGGCCTCTCTAGGGTCCTACAATGAGCAGTTCTTC
TRBJ1-1,TRBV7-2,few,NA,CASSLFYHTEAFF,TGTGCCAGCAGCTTATTTTATCACACTGAAGCTTTCTTT
TRBJ2-7,TRBV7-6,NA,TRBD1,CASSPGTETYEQYF,TGTGCCAGCAGCCCTGGGACAGAGACCTACGAGCAGTACTTC
TRBJ2-3,TRBV18,few,TRBD1,CASSRQPGQGTDTQYF,TGTGCCAGCTCACGGCAGCCGGGACAGGGGACAGATACGCAGTATTTT
TRBJ1-1,TRBV7-9,many,TRBD1,CASSARDSPNTEAFF,TGTGCCAGCAGCGCGAGGGACAGCCCGAACACTGAAGCTTTCTTT
TRBJ2-3,TRBV11-2,many,TRBD2,CASSSLGGAGDTQYF,TGTGCCAGCAGCTCTCTCGGGGGGGCCGGAGATACGCAGTATTTT
TRBJ1-1,TRBV12-3/TRBV12-4,NA,NA,CASSQSGYGNTEAFF,TGTGCCAGCAGTCAATCGGGGTACGGCAACACTGAAGCTTTCTTT
TRBJ2-1,TRBV12-3/TRBV12-4,many,NA,CASSLVQGGPDEQFF,TGTGCCAGCAGCCTCGTTCAGGGGGGGCCCGATGAGCAGTTCTTC
TRBJ1-2,TRBV4-1,NA,NA,CASSPDPSGGTISGYTF,TGCGCCAGCAGTCCCGACCCCTCAGGCGGGACAATCAGTGGCTACACCTTC
TRBJ2-7,TRBV12-3/TRBV12-4,few,NA,CASSRLYEQYF,TGTGCCAGCAGTCGCCTTTACGAGCAGTACTTC
TRBJ1-6,TRBV12-3/TRBV12-4,NA,TRBD1,CASRKDRVLSYNSPLHF,TGTGCCAGCAGAAAGGACAGGGTGTTGTCCTATAATTCACCCCTCCACTTT
TRBJ2-5,TRBV6-5,few,NA,CASSYGGAQETQYF,TGTGCCAGCAGTTACGGGGGGGCCCAAGAGACCCAGTACTTC